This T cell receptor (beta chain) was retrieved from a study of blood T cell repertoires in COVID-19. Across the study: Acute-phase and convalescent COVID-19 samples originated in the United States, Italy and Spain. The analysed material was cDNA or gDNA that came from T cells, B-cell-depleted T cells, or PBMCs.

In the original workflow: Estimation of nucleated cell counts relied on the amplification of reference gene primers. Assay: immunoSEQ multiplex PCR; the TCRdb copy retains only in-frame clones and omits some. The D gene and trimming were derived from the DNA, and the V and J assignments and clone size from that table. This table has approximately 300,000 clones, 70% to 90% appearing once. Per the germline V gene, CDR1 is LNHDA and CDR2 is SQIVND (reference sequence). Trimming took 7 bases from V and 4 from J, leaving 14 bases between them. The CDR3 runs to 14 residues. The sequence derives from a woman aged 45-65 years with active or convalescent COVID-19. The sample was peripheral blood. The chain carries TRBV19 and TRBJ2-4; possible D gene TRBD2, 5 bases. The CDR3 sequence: CASNQLGEKNIQYF. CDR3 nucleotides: TGTGCCAGTAACCAACTGGGAGAGAAAAACATTCAGTACTTC.